The 21 T cell receptor beta chains below all came from one sample that was sequenced in a study of cytomegalovirus exposure and HLA in healthy donors. The PCR had 60 Vbeta and 13 Jbeta primers. The protocol was immunoSEQ multiplex PCR, while the TCRdb copy is restricted to in-frame clones and leaves out a portion. The repertoire consists of roughly 130,000 clones, with around 81% occurring once and the leading ten covering 0.6% to 0.7%. The specimen sequenced was PBMCs. Receptors originate from a man younger than 35 in good health and CMV-seronegative.

This rearrangement joins TRBV6-1 to TRBJ2-1, with D perhaps TRBD1 (6 bases). The CDR3 runs 13 residues. V lost 8 bases and J lost 4, with 12 bases in between. Germline-derived CDR1 and CDR2 are MNHNS and SASEGT. The CDR3 here is CASQGWRYNEQFF. Here the CDR3 DNA reads TGTGCCAGCCAGGGGTGGAGATACAATGAGCAGTTCTTC.

The V call is TRBV19, the J call TRBJ2-1; D is perhaps TRBD1 (6 bases). This CDR3 contains 14 residues. The germline V gene has CDR1 LNHDA and CDR2 SQIVND (reference sequence). Trimming pared 3 bases from V and 4 bases from J, leaving 10 bases between. CDR3 DNA: TGTGCCAGTAGTATGTCAGGGGAATACAATGAGCAGTTCTTC. Its protein product is CASSMSGEYNEQFF. The full variable domain, in which reference TRBV19 and TRBJ2-1 provide the parts outside the CDR3, is DGGITQSPKYLFRKEGQNVTLSCEQNLNHDAMYWYRQDPGQGLRLIYYSQIVNDFQKGDIAEGYSVSREKKESFPLTVTSAQKNPTAFYLCASSMSGEYNEQFFGPGTRLTVL.

This chain uses TRBV7-2 with TRBJ2-2; D gene unclear. Germline CDR1 and CDR2: SGHTA and FQGNSA. Trimming shortened V by 6 bases and J by 2 bases, and 7 bases separated the two germline ends. The CDR3 is 13 amino acids. The CDR3 loop is CASSNLNTGELFF. CDR3 DNA sequence: TGTGCCAGCAGTAACTTAAACACCGGGGAGCTGTTTTTT.

This chain links TRBV7-2 with TRBJ2-1, with 10 bases matching TRBD2. The germline CDR1 and CDR2 sequences are SGHTA and FQGNSA. V lost 5 bases to trimming and J lost 0 bases; unmatched junction nucleotides: 7. The CDR3 has 17 residues. CDR3 DNA sequence: TGTGCCAGCAGCCCACGGACTAGCGGTTCCTCCTACAATGAGCAGTTCTTC. Its translation: CASSPRTSGSSYNEQFF.

The gene calls are TRBV13 and TRBJ2-3; the match to TRBD2 covers 8 bases. V shed 5 bases and J 6 bases; nucleotides not matched to a gene: 7. In germline, CDR1 is PRHDT, CDR2 FYEKMQ (reference sequence). CDR3 length equals 14 residues. The CDR3 coding sequence is TGTGCCAGCAGCACCGCGGGACTAGTGGATACGCAGTATTTT. Amino acid sequence: CASSTAGLVDTQYF.

The V gene is TRBV4-1, the J gene TRBJ1-5; D remains ambiguous. Per the germline V gene, CDR1 is MGHRA and CDR2 is YSYEKL. The CDR3 spans 17 residues. V was shortened by 2 bases and J by 1 base, with 15 bases between the two germline ends. CDR3 protein: CASSQSGELGSNQPQHF. CDR3 in DNA: TGCGCCAGCAGCCAATCTGGAGAGCTTGGAAGCAATCAGCCCCAGCATTTT.

The V gene is TRBV9, the J gene TRBJ2-1; D call uncertain. Trimming pared 6 bases from V and 0 bases from J, leaving 10 bases between. Germline CDR1 SGDLS, CDR2 YYNGEE. The CDR3 totals 14 residues. CDR3 region: CASTASISYNEQFF. Here the CDR3 DNA reads TGTGCCAGCACCGCCAGTATCTCCTACAATGAGCAGTTCTTC.

The J gene is TRBJ2-1, the V gene TRBV19, with 7 bases lining up with TRBD1. The germline V gene encodes CDR1 LNHDA and CDR2 SQIVND (reference sequence). V lost 7 bases and J lost 8; bases outside the gene matches: 14. The CDR3 is 15 amino acids. In nucleotides, the CDR3 is TGTGCCAGTAACGAGGGGACAGTGCATCTGGATGAGCAGTTCTTC. Protein: CASNEGTVHLDEQFF.

The gene calls are TRBV7-9 and TRBJ1-1; D is perhaps TRBD1 (5 bases). Trimming left V 9 bases short and J 1 base short, with 24 bases between. CDR1 and CDR2 from the germline V gene are SEHNR and FQNEAQ (reference sequence). The CDR3 consists of 17 residues. The CDR3 bases are TGTGCCAGTTACGGTGGTGTGGGCAGGGAATGGAACACTGAAGCTTTCTTT. Amino acid sequence: CASYGGVGREWNTEAFF. The complete variable domain, with remaining parts taken from reference TRBV7-9 and TRBJ1-1, reads DTGVSQNPRHKITKRGQNVTFRCDPISEHNRLYWYRQTLGQGPEFLTYFQNEAQLEKSRLLSDRFSAERPKGSFSTLEIQRTEQGDSAMYLCASYGGVGREWNTEAFFGQGTRLTVV.

The chain combines TRBV10-1 with TRBJ1-1; D may be TRBD1 (6 bases). In germline, CDR1 is WNHNN, CDR2 SYGVQD (reference sequence). Trimming stripped 5 bases from V and 2 bases from J, with 12 bases between. This CDR3 region has 14 residues. CDR3 loop: CASSPFRGNTEAFF. CDR3 nucleotides: TGCGCCAGCAGTCCCTTCAGGGGTAACACTGAAGCTTTCTTT.

The chain employs TRBV5-1 and TRBJ2-2; 12 bases map to TRBD2. The CDR3 has 18 residues. Germline CDR1 SGHRS, CDR2 YFSETQ. V lost 4 bases to trimming and J lost 2 bases; unmatched junction nucleotides: 9. CDR3 protein: CASSLPTSGGLNTGELFF. CDR3 sequence (DNA): TGCGCCAGCAGCCTGCCGACTAGCGGGGGCCTTAACACCGGGGAGCTGTTTTTT.

The chain links TRBV19 to TRBJ1-5, with a tentative D call TRBD1 (5 bases). The germline gives CDR1 LNHDA, CDR2 SQIVND (reference sequence). This CDR3 is 14 amino acids long. Trimming left V 4 bases short and J 6 bases short, with 13 bases between. The CDR3 here is CASSNIGGGQPQHF. The CDR3 DNA is TGTGCCAGTAGTAATATCGGGGGAGGTCAGCCCCAGCATTTT.

This clone appeared a few times. This chain links TRBV6-5 with TRBJ2-3, with TRBD2 matching over 8 bases. Trimming took 4 bases from V and 1 from J; bases not matched to a gene: 7. The CDR3 sequence is 16 residues long. Germline assignment: CDR1 MNHEY and CDR2 SVGAGI. CDR3 DNA: TGTGCCAGCAGTTGGACTAGCCGGGGGGGCACAGATACGCAGTATTTT. Its translation: CASSWTSRGGTDTQYF.

V usage is TRBV19 and J usage is TRBJ2-1; D remains ambiguous. The CDR3 covers 11 residues. Germline V gene sequence: CDR1 LNHDA, CDR2 SQIVND (reference sequence). The V end lost 5 bases, the J end lost 4 bases, and 3 bases lay between the germline ends. DNA for the CDR3: TGTGCCAGTAGTCAATACAATGAGCAGTTCTTC. This encodes CASSQYNEQFF.

This chain's CDR3 is CASNLVQGSLREQYF. The CDR3 DNA is TGTGCCAGCAACTTAGTACAGGGCAGTTTGAGGGAGCAGTACTTC. The chain carries TRBV2 and TRBJ2-7; TRBD1 is a possible D gene (6 bases). The CDR3 has 15 residues. Trimming pared 7 bases from V and 7 bases from J, leaving 23 bases between. Germline CDR1 reads SNHLY; CDR2 reads FYNNEI.

This rearrangement joins TRBV6-1 to TRBJ2-7, with 9 positions matching TRBD1. The CDR3 runs 16 residues. V shed 0 bases, J shed 0 bases, and the junction held 3 bases outside the gene matches. Per germline, CDR1 MNHNS and CDR2 SASEGT. This CDR3 reads CASSEALTGGSYEQYF. For the CDR3, the DNA is TGTGCCAGCAGTGAAGCCTTGACAGGGGGCTCCTACGAGCAGTACTTC.

The CDR3 loop reads CASSPPQGLNTGELFF. The CDR3 nucleotides read TGTGCCAGCTCACCACCGCAGGGGCTGAACACCGGGGAGCTGTTTTTT. The genes are TRBV18 and TRBJ2-2; possibly TRBD1 for D (6 bases). The CDR3 runs 16 residues. V was trimmed by 0 bases and J by 1 base, leaving 9 bases between them. Germline V CDR1 and CDR2: KGHSH, LQKENI.

The chain links TRBV28 to TRBJ1-5; D call uncertain. Trimming cost V 2 bases and J 3 bases, with 5 bases left between them. Germline lookup yields CDR1 MDHEN and CDR2 SYDVKM. The CDR3 is 13 amino acids. Written as DNA, the CDR3 is TGTGCCAGCAGTTTAATACTCAATCAGCCCCAGCATTTT. It encodes CASSLILNQPQHF.

This chain joins TRBV13 and TRBJ1-5, with a weak D call TRBD1 (6 bases). CDR3 length: 14 residues. Trimming pared 5 bases from V and 6 bases from J, leaving 14 bases between. Germline V gene data show CDR1 as PRHDT and CDR2 as FYEKMQ (reference sequence). The CDR3 DNA is TGTGCCAGCAGCCTAACAGGGCTCAGTCAGCCCCAGCATTTT. Protein: CASSLTGLSQPQHF.

This rearrangement joins TRBV14 to TRBJ1-1; TRBD1 agrees at 9 bases. The CDR3 length is 14 residues. The ends lost 4 bases at V and 4 bases at J; junction bases unmatched: 4. CDR1 and CDR2 from the germline V gene are SGHDN and FVKESK. The CDR3 coding sequence is TGTGCCAGCAGCCTCTTACAGGGGGCCACTGAAGCTTTCTTT. Translated, it gives CASSLLQGATEAFF.

This clone was detected only once. The V call is TRBV28, the J call TRBJ2-1; D may be TRBD2 (7 bases). Germline assignment: CDR1 MDHEN and CDR2 SYDVKM. The length of the CDR3 is 15 residues. Trimming removed 10 bases from V and 7 bases from J, with 23 bases in between. The CDR3 protein is CATIGGARGSNEQFF. For the CDR3, the DNA is TGTGCCACCATAGGGGGGGCACGAGGTAGTAATGAGCAGTTCTTC.